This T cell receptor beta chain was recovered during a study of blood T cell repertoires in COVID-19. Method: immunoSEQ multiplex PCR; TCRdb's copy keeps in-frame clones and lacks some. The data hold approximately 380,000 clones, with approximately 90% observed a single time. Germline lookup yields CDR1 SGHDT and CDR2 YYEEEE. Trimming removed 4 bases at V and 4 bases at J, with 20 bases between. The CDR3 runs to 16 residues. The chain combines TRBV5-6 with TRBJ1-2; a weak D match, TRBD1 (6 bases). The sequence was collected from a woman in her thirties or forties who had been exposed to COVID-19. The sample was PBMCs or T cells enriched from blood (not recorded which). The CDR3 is CASSTPSGAFSYGYTF. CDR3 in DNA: TGTGCCAGCAGCACCCCGTCAGGGGCCTTTTCCTATGGCTACACCTTC.